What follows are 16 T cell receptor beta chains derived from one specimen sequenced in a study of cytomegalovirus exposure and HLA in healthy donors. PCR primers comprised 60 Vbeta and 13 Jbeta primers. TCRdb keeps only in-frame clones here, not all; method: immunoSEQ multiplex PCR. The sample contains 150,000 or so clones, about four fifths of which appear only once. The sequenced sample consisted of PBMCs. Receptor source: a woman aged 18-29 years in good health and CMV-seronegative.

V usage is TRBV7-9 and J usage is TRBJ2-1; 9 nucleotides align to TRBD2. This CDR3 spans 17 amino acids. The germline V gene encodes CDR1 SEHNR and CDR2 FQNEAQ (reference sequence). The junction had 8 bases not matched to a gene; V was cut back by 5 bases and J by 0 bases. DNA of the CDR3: TGTGCCAGCAGCCCCCGGACTAGCGCAAGCTCCTACAATGAGCAGTTCTTC. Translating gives CASSPRTSASSYNEQFF.

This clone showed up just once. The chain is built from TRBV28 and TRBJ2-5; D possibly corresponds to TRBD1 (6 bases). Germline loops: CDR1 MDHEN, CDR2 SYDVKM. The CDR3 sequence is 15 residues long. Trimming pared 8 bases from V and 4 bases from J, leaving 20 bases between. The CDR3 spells CASARAGDLLETQYF. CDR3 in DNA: TGTGCCAGCGCCCGGGCAGGGGATCTGTTAGAGACCCAGTACTTC.

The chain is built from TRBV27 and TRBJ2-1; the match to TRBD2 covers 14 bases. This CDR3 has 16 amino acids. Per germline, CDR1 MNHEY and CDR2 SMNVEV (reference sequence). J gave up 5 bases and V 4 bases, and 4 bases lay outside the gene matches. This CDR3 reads CASSSPTSGRDNEQFF. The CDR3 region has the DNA TGTGCCAGCAGTTCCCCGACTAGCGGGAGGGACAATGAGCAGTTCTTC.

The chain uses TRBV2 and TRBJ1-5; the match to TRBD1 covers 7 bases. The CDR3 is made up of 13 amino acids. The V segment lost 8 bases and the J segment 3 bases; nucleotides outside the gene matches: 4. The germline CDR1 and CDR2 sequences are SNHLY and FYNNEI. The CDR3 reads CASGTVFNQPQHF. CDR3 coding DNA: TGTGCCAGCGGGACAGTATTCAATCAGCCCCAGCATTTT.

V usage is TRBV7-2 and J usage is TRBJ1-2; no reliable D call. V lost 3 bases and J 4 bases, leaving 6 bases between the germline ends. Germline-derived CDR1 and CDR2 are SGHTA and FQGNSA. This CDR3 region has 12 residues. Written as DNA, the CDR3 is TGTGCCAGCAGCTTCGGTGTCTATGGCTACACCTTC. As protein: CASSFGVYGYTF. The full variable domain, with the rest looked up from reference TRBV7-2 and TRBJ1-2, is GAGVSQSPSNKVTEKGKDVELRCDPISGHTALYWYRQSLGQGLEFLIYFQGNSAPDKSGLPSDRFSAERTGGSVSTLTIQRTQQEDSAVYLCASSFGVYGYTFGSGTRLTVV.

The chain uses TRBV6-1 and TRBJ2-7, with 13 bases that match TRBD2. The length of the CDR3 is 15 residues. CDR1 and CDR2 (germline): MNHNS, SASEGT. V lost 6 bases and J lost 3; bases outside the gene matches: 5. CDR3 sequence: CASRPGLAGIYEQYF. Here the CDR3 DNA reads TGTGCCAGCAGGCCGGGACTAGCGGGAATCTACGAGCAGTACTTC.

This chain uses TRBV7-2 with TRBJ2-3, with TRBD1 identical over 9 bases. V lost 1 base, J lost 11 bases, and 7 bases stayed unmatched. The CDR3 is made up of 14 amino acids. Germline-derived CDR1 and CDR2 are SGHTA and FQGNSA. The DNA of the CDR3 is TGTGCCAGCAGCTTAGACAGGGGGCGCGGGGAGCAGTATTTT. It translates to CASSLDRGRGEQYF.

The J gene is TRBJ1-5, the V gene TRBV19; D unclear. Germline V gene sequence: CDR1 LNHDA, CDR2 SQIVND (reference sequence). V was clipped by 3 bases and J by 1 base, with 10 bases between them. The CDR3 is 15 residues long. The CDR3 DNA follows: TGTGCCAGTAGTATGGCCGGGGTAAGCAATCAGCCCCAGCATTTT. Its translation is CASSMAGVSNQPQHF.

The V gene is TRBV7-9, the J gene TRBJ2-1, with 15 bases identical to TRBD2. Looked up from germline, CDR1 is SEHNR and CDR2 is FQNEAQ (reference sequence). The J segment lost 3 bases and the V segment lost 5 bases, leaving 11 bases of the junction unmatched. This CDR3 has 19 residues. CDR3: CASSPRTSGRGGNYNEQFF. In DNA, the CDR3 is TGTGCCAGCAGCCCACGGACTAGCGGGAGGGGGGGCAACTACAATGAGCAGTTCTTC.

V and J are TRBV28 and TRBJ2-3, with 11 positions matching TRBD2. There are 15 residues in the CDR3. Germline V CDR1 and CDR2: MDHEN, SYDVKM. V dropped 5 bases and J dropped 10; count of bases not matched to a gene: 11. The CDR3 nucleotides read TGTGCCAGCAGTCTAGCGGGAGGCACCTTAGTTTCGCAGTATTTT. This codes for CASSLAGGTLVSQYF.

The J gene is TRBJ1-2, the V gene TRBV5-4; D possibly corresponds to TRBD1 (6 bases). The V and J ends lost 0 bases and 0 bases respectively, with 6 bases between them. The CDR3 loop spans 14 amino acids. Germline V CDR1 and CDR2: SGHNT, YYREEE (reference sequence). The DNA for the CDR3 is TGTGCCAGCAGCTTGGACAGGGCTAACTATGGCTACACCTTC. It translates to CASSLDRANYGYTF. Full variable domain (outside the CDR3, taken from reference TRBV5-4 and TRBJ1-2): ETGVTQSPTHLIKTRGQQVTLRCSSQSGHNTVSWYQQALGQGPQFIFQYYREEENGRGNFPPRFSGLQFPNYSSELNVNALELDDSALYLCASSLDRANYGYTFGSGTRLTVV.

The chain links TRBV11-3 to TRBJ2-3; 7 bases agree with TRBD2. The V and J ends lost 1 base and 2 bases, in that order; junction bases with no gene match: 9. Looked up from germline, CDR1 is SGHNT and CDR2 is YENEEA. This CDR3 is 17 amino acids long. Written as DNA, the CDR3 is TGTGCCAGCAGCTTAGCTTGGGGGGGACGCCCCACAGATACGCAGTATTTT. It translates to CASSLAWGGRPTDTQYF.

The CDR3 sequence: CASSPLGLTEAFF. DNA of the CDR3: TGTGCCAGCAGTCCACTAGGGCTCACTGAAGCTTTCTTT. The V and J genes are TRBV28 and TRBJ1-1; D gene ambiguous. CDR3 length: 13 amino acids. V lost 5 bases and J lost 4, with 11 bases in between. The germline gives CDR1 MDHEN, CDR2 SYDVKM.

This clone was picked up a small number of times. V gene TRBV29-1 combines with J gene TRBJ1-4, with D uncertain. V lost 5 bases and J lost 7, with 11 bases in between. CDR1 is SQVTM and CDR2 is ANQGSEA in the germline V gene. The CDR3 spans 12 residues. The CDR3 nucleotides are TGCAGCGTTCTTCTAACGGGTGAAAAACTGTTTTTT. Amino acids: CSVLLTGEKLFF.

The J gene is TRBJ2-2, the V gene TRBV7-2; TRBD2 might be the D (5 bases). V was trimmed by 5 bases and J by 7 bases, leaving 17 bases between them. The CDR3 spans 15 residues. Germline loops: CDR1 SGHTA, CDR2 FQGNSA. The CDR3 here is CASSPRGFPNGELFF. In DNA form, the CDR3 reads TGTGCCAGCAGCCCCCGGGGTTTTCCAAACGGGGAGCTGTTTTTT.

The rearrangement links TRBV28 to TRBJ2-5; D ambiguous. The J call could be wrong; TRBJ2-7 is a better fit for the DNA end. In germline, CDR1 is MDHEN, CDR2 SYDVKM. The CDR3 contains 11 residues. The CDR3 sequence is CASSLWYEQYF. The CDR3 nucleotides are TGTGCCAGCAGTTTATGGTACGAGCAGTACTTC.